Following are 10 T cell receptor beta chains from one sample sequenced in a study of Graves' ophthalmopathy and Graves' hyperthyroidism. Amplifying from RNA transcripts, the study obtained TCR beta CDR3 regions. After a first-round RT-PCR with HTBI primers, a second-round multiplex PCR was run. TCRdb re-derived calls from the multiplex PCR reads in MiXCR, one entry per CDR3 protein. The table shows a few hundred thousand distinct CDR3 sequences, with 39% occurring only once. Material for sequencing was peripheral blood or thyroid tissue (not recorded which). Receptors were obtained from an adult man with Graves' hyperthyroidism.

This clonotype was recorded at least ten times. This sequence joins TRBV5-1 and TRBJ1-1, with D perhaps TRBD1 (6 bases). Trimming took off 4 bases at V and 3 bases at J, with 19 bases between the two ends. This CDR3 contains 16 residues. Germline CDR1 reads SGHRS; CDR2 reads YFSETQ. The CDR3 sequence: CASSRTIGGAHTEAFF. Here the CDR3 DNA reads TGCGCCAGCAGCCGAACGATAGGGGGGGCCCACACTGAAGCTTTCTTT. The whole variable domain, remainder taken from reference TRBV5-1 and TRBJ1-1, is KAGVTQTPRYLIKTRGQQVTLSCSPISGHRSVSWYQQTPGQGLQFLFEYFSETQRNKGNFPGRFSGRQFSNSRSEMNVSTLELGDSALYLCASSRTIGGAHTEAFFGQGTRLTVV.

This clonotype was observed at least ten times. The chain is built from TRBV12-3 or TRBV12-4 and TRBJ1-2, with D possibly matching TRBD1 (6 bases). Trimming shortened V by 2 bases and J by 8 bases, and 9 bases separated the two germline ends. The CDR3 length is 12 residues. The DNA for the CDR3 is TGTGCCAGCAGTTTACAAGGGGGAGGCTACACCTTC. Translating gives CASSLQGGGYTF.

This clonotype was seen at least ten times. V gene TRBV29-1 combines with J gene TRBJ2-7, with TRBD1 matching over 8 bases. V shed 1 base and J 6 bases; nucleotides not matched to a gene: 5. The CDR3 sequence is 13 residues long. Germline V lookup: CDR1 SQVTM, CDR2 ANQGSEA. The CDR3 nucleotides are TGCAGCGTTGAAGTAGGACAGGGCTCCGAGCAGTACTTC. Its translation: CSVEVGQGSEQYF.

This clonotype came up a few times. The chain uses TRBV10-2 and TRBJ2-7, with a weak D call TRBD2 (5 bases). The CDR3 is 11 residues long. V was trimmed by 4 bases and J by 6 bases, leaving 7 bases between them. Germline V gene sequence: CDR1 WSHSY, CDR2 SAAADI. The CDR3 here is CASSAAGEQYF. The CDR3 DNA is TGCGCCAGCAGTGCGGCGGGCGAGCAGTACTTC.

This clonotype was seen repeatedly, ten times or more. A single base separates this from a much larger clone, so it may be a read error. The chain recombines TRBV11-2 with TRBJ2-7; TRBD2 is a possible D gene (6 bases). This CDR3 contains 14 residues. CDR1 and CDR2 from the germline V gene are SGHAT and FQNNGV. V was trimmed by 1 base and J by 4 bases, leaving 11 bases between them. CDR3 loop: CASSLGPGRYEQYF. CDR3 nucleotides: TGTGCCAGCAGCTTAGGGCCAGGGAGGTACGAGCAGTACTTC. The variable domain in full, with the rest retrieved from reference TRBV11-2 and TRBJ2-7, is EAGVAQSPRYKIIEKRQSVAFWCNPISGHATLYWYQQILGQGPKLLIQFQNNGVVDDSQLPKDRFSAERLKGVDSTLKIQPAKLEDSAVYLCASSLGPGRYEQYFGPGTRLTVT.

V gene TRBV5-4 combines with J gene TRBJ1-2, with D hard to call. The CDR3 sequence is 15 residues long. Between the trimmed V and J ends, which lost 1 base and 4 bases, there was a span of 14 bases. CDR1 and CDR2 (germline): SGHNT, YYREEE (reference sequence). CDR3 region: CASSLRPGALYGYTF. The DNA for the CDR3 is TGTGCCAGCAGCTTGAGACCGGGAGCCCTCTATGGCTACACCTTC.

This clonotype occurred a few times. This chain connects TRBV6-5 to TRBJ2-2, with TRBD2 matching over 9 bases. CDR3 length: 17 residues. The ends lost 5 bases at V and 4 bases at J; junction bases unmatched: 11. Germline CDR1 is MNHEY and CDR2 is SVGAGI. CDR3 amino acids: CASSIQGLLAGTGELFF. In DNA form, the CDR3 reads TGTGCCAGCAGTATCCAGGGTTTACTAGCGGGCACCGGGGAGCTGTTTTTT.

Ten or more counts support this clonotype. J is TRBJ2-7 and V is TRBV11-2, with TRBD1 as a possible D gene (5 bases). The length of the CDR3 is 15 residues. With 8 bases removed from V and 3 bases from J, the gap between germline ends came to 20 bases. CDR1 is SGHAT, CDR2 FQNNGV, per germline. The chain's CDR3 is CASSTTETDRYEQYF. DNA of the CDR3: TGTGCCAGCTCTACTACCGAGACAGACCGCTACGAGCAGTACTTC.

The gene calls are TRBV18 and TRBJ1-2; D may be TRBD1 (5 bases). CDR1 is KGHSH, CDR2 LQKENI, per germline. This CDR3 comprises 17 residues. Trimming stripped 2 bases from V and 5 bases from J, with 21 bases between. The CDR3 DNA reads TGTGCCAGCTCACCAAACCCGGGACGGATCCTTCAGTATGGCTACACCTTC. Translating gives CASSPNPGRILQYGYTF.

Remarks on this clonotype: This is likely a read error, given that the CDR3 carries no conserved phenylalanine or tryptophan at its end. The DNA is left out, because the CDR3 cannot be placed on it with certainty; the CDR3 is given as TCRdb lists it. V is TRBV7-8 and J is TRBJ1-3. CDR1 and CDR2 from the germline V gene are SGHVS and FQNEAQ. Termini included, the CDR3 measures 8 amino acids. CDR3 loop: CASSQEYT.